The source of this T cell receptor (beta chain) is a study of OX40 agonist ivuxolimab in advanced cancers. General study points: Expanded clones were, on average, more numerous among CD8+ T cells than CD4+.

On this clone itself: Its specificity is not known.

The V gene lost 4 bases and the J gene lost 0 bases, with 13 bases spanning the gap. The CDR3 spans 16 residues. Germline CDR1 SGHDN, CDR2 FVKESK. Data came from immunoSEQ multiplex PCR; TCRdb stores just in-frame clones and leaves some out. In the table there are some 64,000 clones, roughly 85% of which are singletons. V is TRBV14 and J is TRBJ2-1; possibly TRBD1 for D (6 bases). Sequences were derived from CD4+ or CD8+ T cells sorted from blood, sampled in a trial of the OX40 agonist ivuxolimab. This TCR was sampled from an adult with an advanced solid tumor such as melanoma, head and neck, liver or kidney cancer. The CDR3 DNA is TGTGCCAGCAGCCTTCTGGGGACAACCTCCTACAATGAGCAGTTCTTC. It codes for CASSLLGTTSYNEQFF.